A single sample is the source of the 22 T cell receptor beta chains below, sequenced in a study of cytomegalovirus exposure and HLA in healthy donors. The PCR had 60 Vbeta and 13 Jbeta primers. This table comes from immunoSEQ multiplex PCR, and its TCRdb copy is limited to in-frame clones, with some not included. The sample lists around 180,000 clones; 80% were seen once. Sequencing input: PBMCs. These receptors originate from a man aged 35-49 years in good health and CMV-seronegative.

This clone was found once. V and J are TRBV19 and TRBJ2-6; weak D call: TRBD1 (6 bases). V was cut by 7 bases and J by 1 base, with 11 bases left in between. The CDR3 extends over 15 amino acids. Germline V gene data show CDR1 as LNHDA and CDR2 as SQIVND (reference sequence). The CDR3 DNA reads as TGTGCCAGTACCACAGGGTTGTCTGGGGCCAACGTCCTGACTTTC. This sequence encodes CASTTGLSGANVLTF. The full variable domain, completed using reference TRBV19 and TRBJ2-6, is DGGITQSPKYLFRKEGQNVTLSCEQNLNHDAMYWYRQDPGQGLRLIYYSQIVNDFQKGDIAEGYSVSREKKESFPLTVTSAQKNPTAFYLCASTTGLSGANVLTFGAGSRLTVL.

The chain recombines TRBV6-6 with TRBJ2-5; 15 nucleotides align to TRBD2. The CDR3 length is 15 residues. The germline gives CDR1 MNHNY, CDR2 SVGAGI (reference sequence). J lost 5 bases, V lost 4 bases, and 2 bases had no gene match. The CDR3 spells CASSWTSGRGETQYF. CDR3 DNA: TGTGCCAGCAGTTGGACTAGCGGGAGGGGTGAGACCCAGTACTTC.

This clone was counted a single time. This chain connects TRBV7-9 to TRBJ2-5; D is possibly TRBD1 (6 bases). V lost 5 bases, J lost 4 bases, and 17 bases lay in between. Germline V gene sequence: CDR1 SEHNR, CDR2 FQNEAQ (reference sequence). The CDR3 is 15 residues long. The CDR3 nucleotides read TGTGCCAGCAGCCGGTTTACAGGGATGGTAGAGACCCAGTACTTC. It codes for CASSRFTGMVETQYF.

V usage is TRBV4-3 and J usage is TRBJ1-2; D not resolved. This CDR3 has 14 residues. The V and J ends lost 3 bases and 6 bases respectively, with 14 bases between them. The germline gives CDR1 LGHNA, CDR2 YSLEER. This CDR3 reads CASSHAGLENGYTF. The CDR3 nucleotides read TGCGCCAGCAGCCACGCGGGATTGGAGAATGGCTACACCTTC.

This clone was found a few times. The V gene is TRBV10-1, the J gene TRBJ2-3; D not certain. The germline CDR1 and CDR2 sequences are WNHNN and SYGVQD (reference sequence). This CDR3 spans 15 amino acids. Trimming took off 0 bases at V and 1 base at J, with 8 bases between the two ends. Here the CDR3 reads CASSESGQGTDTQYF. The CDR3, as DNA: TGCGCCAGCAGTGAGTCTGGGCAGGGCACAGATACGCAGTATTTT.

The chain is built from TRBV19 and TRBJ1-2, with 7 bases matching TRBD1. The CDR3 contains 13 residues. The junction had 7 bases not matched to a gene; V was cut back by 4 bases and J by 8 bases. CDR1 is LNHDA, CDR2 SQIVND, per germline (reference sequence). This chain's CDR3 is CASSTDRERGYTF. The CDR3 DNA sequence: TGTGCCAGTAGTACAGACAGGGAAAGAGGCTACACCTTC.

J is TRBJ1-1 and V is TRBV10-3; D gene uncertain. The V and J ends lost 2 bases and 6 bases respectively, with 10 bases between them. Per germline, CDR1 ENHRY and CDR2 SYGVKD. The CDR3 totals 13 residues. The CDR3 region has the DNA TGTGCCATCAGTGAGAGGCGGGAAGCTGAAGCTTTCTTT. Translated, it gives CAISERREAEAFF.

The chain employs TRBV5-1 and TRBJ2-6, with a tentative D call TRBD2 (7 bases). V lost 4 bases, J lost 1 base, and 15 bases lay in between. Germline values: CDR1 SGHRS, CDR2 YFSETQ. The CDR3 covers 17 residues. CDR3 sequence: CASSPLAGASGANVLTF. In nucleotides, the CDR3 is TGCGCCAGCAGCCCCCTCGCGGGGGCATCTGGGGCCAACGTCCTGACTTTC.

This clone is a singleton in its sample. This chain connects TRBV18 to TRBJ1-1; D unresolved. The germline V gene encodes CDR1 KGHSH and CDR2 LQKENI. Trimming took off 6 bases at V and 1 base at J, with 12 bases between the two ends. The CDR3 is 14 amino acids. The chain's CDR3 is CASSLVGENTEAFF. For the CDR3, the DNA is TGTGCCAGCTCCCTCGTCGGGGAGAACACTGAAGCTTTCTTT.

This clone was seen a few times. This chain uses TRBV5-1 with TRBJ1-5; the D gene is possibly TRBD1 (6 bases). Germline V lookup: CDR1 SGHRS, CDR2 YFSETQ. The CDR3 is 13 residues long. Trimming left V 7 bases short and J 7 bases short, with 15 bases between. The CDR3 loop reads CASLGGAYQPQHF. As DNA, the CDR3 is TGCGCCAGCCTTGGGGGGGCTTACCAGCCCCAGCATTTT.

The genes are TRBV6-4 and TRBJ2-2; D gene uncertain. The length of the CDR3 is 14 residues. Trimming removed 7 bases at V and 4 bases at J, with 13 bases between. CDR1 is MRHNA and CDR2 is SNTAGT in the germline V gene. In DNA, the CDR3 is TGTGCCAGCACCTCGAGTCCGGGCACCGGGGAGCTGTTTTTT. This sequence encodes CASTSSPGTGELFF.

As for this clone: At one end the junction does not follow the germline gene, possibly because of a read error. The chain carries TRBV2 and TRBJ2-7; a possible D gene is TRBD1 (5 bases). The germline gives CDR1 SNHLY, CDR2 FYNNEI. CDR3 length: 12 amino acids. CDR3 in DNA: TGTGCCGTCCAGACAGTGGGATACGAGCAGTGCTTC. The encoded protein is CAVQTVGYEQCF.

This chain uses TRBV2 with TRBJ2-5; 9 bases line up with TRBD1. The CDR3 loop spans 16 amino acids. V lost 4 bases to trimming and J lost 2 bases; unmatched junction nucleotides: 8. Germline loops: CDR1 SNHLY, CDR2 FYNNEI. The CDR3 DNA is TGTGCCAGCAGTGTTTCGGGACAGGGCTCTCAAGAGACCCAGTACTTC. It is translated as CASSVSGQGSQETQYF.

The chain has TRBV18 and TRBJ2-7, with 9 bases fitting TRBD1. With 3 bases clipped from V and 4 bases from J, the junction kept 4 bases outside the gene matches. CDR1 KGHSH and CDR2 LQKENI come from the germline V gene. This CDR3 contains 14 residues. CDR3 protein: CASSPGQGLYEQYF. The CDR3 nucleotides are TGTGCCAGCTCACCGGGACAGGGTTTATACGAGCAGTACTTC.

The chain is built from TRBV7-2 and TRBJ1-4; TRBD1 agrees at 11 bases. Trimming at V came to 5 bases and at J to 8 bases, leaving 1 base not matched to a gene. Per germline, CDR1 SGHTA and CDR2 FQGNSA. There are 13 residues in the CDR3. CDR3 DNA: TGTGCCAGCAGCCGGGACAGGGGGGAAAAACTGTTTTTT. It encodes CASSRDRGEKLFF.

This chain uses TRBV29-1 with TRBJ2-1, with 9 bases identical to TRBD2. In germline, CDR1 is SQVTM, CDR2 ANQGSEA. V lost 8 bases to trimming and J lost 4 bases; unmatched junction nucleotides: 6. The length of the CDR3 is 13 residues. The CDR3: CSPIAGAYNEQFF. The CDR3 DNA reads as TGCAGCCCCATAGCGGGGGCTTACAATGAGCAGTTCTTC.

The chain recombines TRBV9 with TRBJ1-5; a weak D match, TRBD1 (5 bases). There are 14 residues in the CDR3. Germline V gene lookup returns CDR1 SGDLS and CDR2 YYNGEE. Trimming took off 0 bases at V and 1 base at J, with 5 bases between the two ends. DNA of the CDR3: TGTGCCAGCAGCGTAGGACAGAGCAATCAGCCCCAGCATTTT. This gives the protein CASSVGQSNQPQHF.

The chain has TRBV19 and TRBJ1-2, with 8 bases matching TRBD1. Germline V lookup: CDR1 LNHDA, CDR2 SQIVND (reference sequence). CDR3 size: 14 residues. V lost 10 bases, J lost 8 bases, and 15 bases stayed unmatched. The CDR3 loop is CATSIQGGSGGYTF. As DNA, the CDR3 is TGTGCCACCTCAATACAGGGGGGAAGTGGGGGCTACACCTTC. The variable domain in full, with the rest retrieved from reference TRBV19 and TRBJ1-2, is DGGITQSPKYLFRKEGQNVTLSCEQNLNHDAMYWYRQDPGQGLRLIYYSQIVNDFQKGDIAEGYSVSREKKESFPLTVTSAQKNPTAFYLCATSIQGGSGGYTFGSGTRLTVV.

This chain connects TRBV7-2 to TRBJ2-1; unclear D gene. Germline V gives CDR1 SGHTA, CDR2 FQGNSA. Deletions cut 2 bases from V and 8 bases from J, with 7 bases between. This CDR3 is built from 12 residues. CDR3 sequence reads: CASSLNPYEQFF. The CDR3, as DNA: TGTGCCAGCAGCTTAAATCCGTATGAGCAGTTCTTC.

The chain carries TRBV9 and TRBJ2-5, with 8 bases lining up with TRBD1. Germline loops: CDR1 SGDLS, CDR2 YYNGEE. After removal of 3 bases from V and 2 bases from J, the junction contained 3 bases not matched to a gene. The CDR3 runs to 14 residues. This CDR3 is CASSGGTGQETQYF. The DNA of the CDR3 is TGTGCCAGCAGCGGGGGGACAGGTCAAGAGACCCAGTACTTC.

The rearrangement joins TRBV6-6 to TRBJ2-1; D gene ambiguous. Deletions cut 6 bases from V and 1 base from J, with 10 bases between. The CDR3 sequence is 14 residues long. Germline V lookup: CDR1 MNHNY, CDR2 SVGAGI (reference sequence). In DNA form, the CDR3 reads TGTGCCAGCAGCCTCCCTGCGTCCTACAATGAGCAGTTCTTC. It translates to CASSLPASYNEQFF.

Here the CDR3 reads CASSLGLAGSQETQYF. The CDR3 DNA reads TGTGCCAGCAGCTTAGGACTAGCGGGTTCCCAAGAGACCCAGTACTTC. The chain links TRBV11-3 to TRBJ2-5; 10 bases line up with TRBD2. The V and J ends lost 1 base and 1 base, in that order; junction bases with no gene match: 3. Germline lookup yields CDR1 SGHNT and CDR2 YENEEA. The CDR3 has 16 amino acids.